The rows below give T cell receptor beta chains drawn from one sample of a study of neurological immune-mediated disorders. MiXCR, run by TCRdb on the 5' RACE reads, gives a single entry per CDR3 protein. The sample contains 95,000 to 110,000 distinct CDR3 sequences, roughly 10% of which appear only once. The sequencing input was PBMCs. The source of these receptors is a female donor with HTLV-1-associated myelopathy (HAM/TSP). CDR3s include the opening cysteine and the closing phenylalanine or tryptophan. Each record gives: D gene, clone size, V gene, J gene, CDR3 protein, CDR3 DNA. D genes are given only for firm matches. Some rows mark clone size as missing; the rest say once, few, many or name a class of expanded clone.

D: -
size: many
V: TRBV29-1
J: TRBJ1-2
CDR3: CSVASGTFYGYTF
DNA: TGCAGCGTTGCCTCCGGGACATTCTATGGCTACACCTTC

D: -
size: many
V: TRBV12-3/TRBV12-4
J: TRBJ1-4
CDR3: CASGPPGPAWEKLFF
DNA: TGTGCCAGCGGACCTCCCGGGCCAGCCTGGGAAAAACTGTTTTTT

D: -
size: many
V: TRBV29-1
J: TRBJ1-1
CDR3: CSVETPGRTEAFF
DNA: TGCAGCGTTGAAACCCCGGGGCGGACTGAAGCTTTCTTT

D: -
size: many
V: TRBV7-2
J: TRBJ1-5
CDR3: CASSSAGAQPQHF
DNA: TGTGCCAGCAGCTCGGCGGGGGCCCAGCCCCAGCATTTT

D: -
size: many
V: TRBV5-1
J: TRBJ2-3
CDR3: CASSLERRQYF
DNA: TGCGCCAGCAGCTTGGAACGGAGGCAGTATTTT

D: TRBD2
size: many
V: TRBV7-2
J: TRBJ2-3
CDR3: CASSSPGLADYRTDTQYF
DNA: TGTGCCAGCAGCTCACCGGGACTAGCGGATTACCGCACAGATACGCAGTATTTT

D: -
size: many
V: TRBV5-8
J: TRBJ1-2
CDR3: CASSLGNRVSYGYTF
DNA: TGTGCCAGCAGCTTGGGCAACAGGGTGAGCTATGGCTACACCTTC

D: -
size: many
V: TRBV18
J: TRBJ2-6
CDR3: CASSQGRGRSGANVLTF
DNA: TGTGCCAGCTCACAGGGAAGGGGACGCTCTGGGGCCAACGTCCTGACTTTC

D: -
size: many
V: TRBV5-1
J: TRBJ2-3
CDR3: CASSEIRTDTQYF
DNA: TGCGCCAGCAGCGAAATTCGCACAGATACGCAGTATTTT

D: -
size: many
V: TRBV28
J: TRBJ1-1
CDR3: CASSFGGPSFF
DNA: TGTGCCAGCAGTTTTGGGGGGCCTTCTTTCTTT

D: -
size: -
V: TRBV5-1
J: TRBJ2-7
CDR3: CASSLAGPYEQYF
DNA: TGCGCCAGCAGCTTGGCAGGGCCCTACGAGCAGTACTTC

D: -
size: -
V: TRBV5-5
J: TRBJ2-1
CDR3: CASSQARRPGGLIYNEQFF
DNA: TGTGCCAGCAGCCAAGCTAGGCGACCCGGGGGCCTTATATACAATGAGCAGTTCTTC

D: -
size: many
V: TRBV20-1
J: TRBJ1-5
CDR3: CSAGQFSNQPQHF
DNA: TGCAGTGCTGGACAGTTCAGCAATCAGCCCCAGCATTTT

D: TRBD1
size: many
V: TRBV5-1
J: TRBJ1-6
CDR3: CASSSSGQGGSPLHF
DNA: TGCGCCAGCAGCTCGTCGGGACAGGGTGGATCACCCCTCCACTTT

D: TRBD1
size: many
V: TRBV7-2
J: TRBJ1-5
CDR3: CASSGGQNQPQHF
DNA: TGTGCCAGCAGCGGGGGACAGAATCAGCCCCAGCATTTT

D: -
size: many
V: TRBV6-5
J: TRBJ2-3
CDR3: CASSSFKTRGTDTQYF
DNA: TGTGCCAGCAGTTCGTTTAAGACGAGGGGCACAGATACGCAGTATTTT

D: TRBD1
size: many
V: TRBV5-1
J: TRBJ2-3
CDR3: CASSIQTGSTDTQYF
DNA: TGCGCCAGCAGTATCCAGACAGGGAGCACAGATACGCAGTATTTT

D: -
size: few
V: TRBV20-1
J: TRBJ2-1
CDR3: CSARDPNSGSEQFF
DNA: TGCAGTGCTAGAGATCCGAATTCAGGGAGTGAGCAGTTCTTC

D: TRBD1
size: many
V: TRBV20-1
J: TRBJ1-6
CDR3: CSARSGGNSPLHF
DNA: TGCAGTGCTAGATCAGGGGGCAATTCACCCCTCCACTTT

D: TRBD1
size: many
V: TRBV9
J: TRBJ2-1
CDR3: CASRGGQGRNEQFF
DNA: TGTGCCAGCAGGGGGGGACAGGGTAGGAATGAGCAGTTCTTC

D: TRBD1
size: many
V: TRBV29-1
J: TRBJ2-1
CDR3: CSDARTGRSYNEQFF
DNA: TGCAGCGACGCCCGGACAGGGCGTTCCTACAATGAGCAGTTCTTC

D: -
size: many
V: TRBV12-3/TRBV12-4
J: TRBJ1-5
CDR3: CASSLAGRGNREPQHF
DNA: TGTGCCAGCAGTTTAGCAGGCAGGGGCAATCGAGAACCCCAGCATTTT

D: -
size: many
V: TRBV10-3
J: TRBJ1-1
CDR3: CAISERGENTEAFF
DNA: TGTGCCATCAGTGAGAGGGGGGAGAACACTGAAGCTTTCTTT

D: -
size: few
V: TRBV12-3/TRBV12-4
J: TRBJ1-1
CDR3: CASSLGGTTAFF
DNA: TGTGCCAGCAGTTTGGGGGGCACAACAGCTTTCTTT

D: -
size: many
V: TRBV5-6
J: TRBJ1-4
CDR3: CASRVRRPGPEKLFF
DNA: TGTGCCAGCAGGGTTAGGAGGCCGGGACCCGAAAAACTGTTTTTT

D: TRBD2
size: many
V: TRBV20-1
J: TRBJ2-3
CDR3: CSARSELAGYTDTQYF
DNA: TGCAGTGCTAGGTCGGAACTAGCGGGGTACACAGATACGCAGTATTTT

D: -
size: many
V: TRBV20-1
J: TRBJ2-3
CDR3: CSARDFGGPDTQYF
DNA: TGCAGTGCCAGGGACTTCGGTGGACCTGATACGCAGTATTTT

D: -
size: many
V: TRBV2
J: TRBJ1-1
CDR3: CASRATDTAGTEAFF
DNA: TGTGCCAGCAGGGCAACTGACACAGCGGGCACTGAAGCTTTCTTT

D: -
size: many
V: TRBV18
J: TRBJ2-7
CDR3: CASSPSSLEQYF
DNA: TGTGCCAGCTCACCATCCTCTCTCGAGCAGTACTTC

D: -
size: -
V: TRBV5-1
J: TRBJ2-3
CDR3: CASSLTPALADTQYF
DNA: TGCGCCAGCAGCTTGACCCCTGCCTTGGCAGATACACAGTATTTT

D: -
size: many
V: TRBV27
J: TRBJ2-4
CDR3: CASSLGGGEDIQYF
DNA: TGTGCCAGCAGTTTAGGAGGTGGGGAGGACATTCAGTACTTC

D: -
size: many
V: TRBV7-9
J: TRBJ2-7
CDR3: CASSLASQGYPEQYF
DNA: TGTGCCAGCAGCTTAGCGTCCCAGGGCTATCCCGAGCAGTACTTC

D: -
size: many
V: TRBV29-1
J: TRBJ1-5
CDR3: CSAGTNSNQPQHF
DNA: TGCAGCGCGGGGACAAATAGCAATCAGCCCCAGCATTTT

D: TRBD1
size: many
V: TRBV28
J: TRBJ2-7
CDR3: CASSQTGGLPRDEQYF
DNA: TGTGCCAGCAGTCAGACAGGGGGCCTCCCTAGGGACGAGCAGTACTTC

D: -
size: many
V: TRBV20-1
J: TRBJ2-7
CDR3: CSADGQNYEQYF
DNA: TGCAGTGCCGACGGACAGAACTACGAGCAGTACTTC

D: -
size: many
V: TRBV29-1
J: TRBJ1-2
CDR3: CSVYKTANYGYTF
DNA: TGCAGCGTTTATAAGACAGCCAACTATGGCTACACCTTC

D: TRBD2
size: many
V: TRBV2
J: TRBJ2-1
CDR3: CASTRTSGGNEQFF
DNA: TGTGCCAGCACCCGGACTAGCGGGGGCAATGAGCAGTTCTTC

D: TRBD1
size: few
V: TRBV10-3
J: TRBJ2-3
CDR3: CATSFGTGSTDTQYF
DNA: TGTGCCACTTCTTTTGGGACAGGGAGCACAGATACGCAGTATTTT

D: -
size: many
V: TRBV5-1
J: TRBJ2-5
CDR3: CASSLWPGEETQYF
DNA: TGCGCCAGCAGCCTCTGGCCAGGAGAAGAGACCCAGTACTTC

D: -
size: -
V: TRBV12-3/TRBV12-4
J: TRBJ2-1
CDR3: CASSFRWGNYNEQFF
DNA: TGTGCCAGCAGTTTTCGTTGGGGGAACTACAATGAGCAGTTCTTC

D: -
size: many
V: TRBV4-1
J: TRBJ2-7
CDR3: CASSQGGQEIYEQYF
DNA: TGCGCCAGCAGCCAAGGTGGGCAGGAGATCTACGAGCAGTACTTC

D: -
size: few
V: TRBV7-2
J: TRBJ2-5
CDR3: CASSLGVGGGAQYF
DNA: TGTGCCAGCAGCCTGGGGGTGGGAGGAGGGGCCCAGTACTTC

D: TRBD2
size: many
V: TRBV5-1
J: TRBJ2-1
CDR3: CASSSPGLAGGGGEQFF
DNA: TGCGCCAGCAGCTCCCCCGGACTAGCGGGGGGAGGGGGGGAGCAGTTCTTC

D: -
size: many
V: TRBV10-3
J: TRBJ2-7
CDR3: CATVGGYEQYF
DNA: TGTGCCACGGTCGGGGGCTACGAGCAGTACTTC

D: -
size: many
V: TRBV10-2
J: TRBJ2-7
CDR3: CASRAGTSKRQYF
DNA: TGCGCCAGCAGGGCCGGGACTTCTAAAAGGCAGTACTTC

D: TRBD1
size: many
V: TRBV12-3/TRBV12-4
J: TRBJ2-1
CDR3: CASNTGTGIVNEQFF
DNA: TGTGCCAGCAATACCGGGACAGGCATAGTCAATGAGCAGTTCTTC

D: -
size: many
V: TRBV10-3
J: TRBJ1-6
CDR3: CAISLQSYNSPLHF
DNA: TGTGCCATCAGTCTACAATCCTATAATTCACCCCTCCACTTT

D: TRBD1
size: few
V: TRBV12-3/TRBV12-4
J: TRBJ2-3
CDR3: CASSPLGTGSSDTQYF
DNA: TGTGCCAGCAGTCCCCTTGGGACAGGGTCGTCAGATACGCAGTATTTT

D: -
size: few
V: TRBV20-1
J: TRBJ2-5
CDR3: CSARRRGRETQYF
DNA: TGCAGTGCTAGACGCAGGGGACGAGAGACCCAGTACTTC

D: -
size: many
V: TRBV5-1
J: TRBJ1-1
CDR3: CASSHKDPGRTEAFF
DNA: TGCGCCAGCAGTCACAAAGACCCAGGGAGGACTGAAGCTTTCTTT

D: TRBD2
size: many
V: TRBV29-1
J: TRBJ2-7
CDR3: CSVKRGEYEQYF
DNA: TGCAGCGTTAAACGGGGGGAGTACGAGCAGTACTTC

D: -
size: many
V: TRBV15
J: TRBJ1-5
CDR3: CATSRDFTGPFNQPQHF
DNA: TGTGCCACCAGCAGAGATTTTACCGGACCGTTCAATCAGCCCCAGCATTTT

D: -
size: -
V: TRBV11-2
J: TRBJ1-1
CDR3: CASSLRGAGSTEAFF
DNA: TGTGCCAGCAGCTTACGTGGGGCAGGTTCGACTGAAGCTTTCTTT

D: -
size: many
V: TRBV5-1
J: TRBJ2-7
CDR3: CASSLDLRASYEQYF
DNA: TGCGCCAGCAGCTTGGATTTGAGGGCATCCTACGAGCAGTACTTC

D: -
size: many
V: TRBV11-2
J: TRBJ2-2
CDR3: CASSPPIAGELFF
DNA: TGTGCCAGCAGCCCCCCCATCGCCGGGGAGCTGTTTTTT

D: -
size: many
V: TRBV7-9
J: TRBJ2-2
CDR3: CASSLGPGHGGTGELFF
DNA: TGTGCCAGCAGCTTAGGCCCCGGACACGGAGGGACCGGGGAGCTGTTTTTT

D: -
size: many
V: TRBV27
J: TRBJ2-6
CDR3: CASSRGNWGANVLTF
DNA: TGTGCCAGCAGTCGGGGGAATTGGGGGGCCAACGTCCTGACTTTC

D: -
size: many
V: TRBV20-1
J: TRBJ1-1
CDR3: CSAAFIAGNTEAFF
DNA: TGCAGTGCAGCGTTTATCGCGGGTAACACTGAAGCTTTCTTT

D: -
size: many
V: TRBV12-3/TRBV12-4
J: TRBJ2-3
CDR3: CASTALDSTDTQYF
DNA: TGTGCCAGCACCGCCCTCGACAGCACAGATACGCAGTATTTT